This record concerns one T cell receptor (beta chain) sequence. Among the donors, all were healthy bone marrow donors. The data stem from a study of cytomegalovirus exposure and HLA in healthy donors. The PCR employed 60 Vbeta primers together with 13 Jbeta primers. Produced via immunoSEQ multiplex PCR; TCRdb's table is partial and in-frame only. The sample has 140,000 or so clones; 80% to 85% are singletons. Germline V gene data show CDR1 as MGHRA and CDR2 as YSYEKL. The CDR3 has 14 residues. V was shortened by 5 bases and J by 4 bases, with 15 bases between the two germline ends. The TCR originated in a male donor in good health and CMV-seronegative. The sample was PBMCs. J is TRBJ2-7 and V is TRBV4-1; tentatively, D is TRBD2 (5 bases). Written as DNA, the CDR3 is TGCGCCAGCAGCATCCCTGGGCGGGCATACGAGCAGTACTTC. This gives the protein CASSIPGRAYEQYF.